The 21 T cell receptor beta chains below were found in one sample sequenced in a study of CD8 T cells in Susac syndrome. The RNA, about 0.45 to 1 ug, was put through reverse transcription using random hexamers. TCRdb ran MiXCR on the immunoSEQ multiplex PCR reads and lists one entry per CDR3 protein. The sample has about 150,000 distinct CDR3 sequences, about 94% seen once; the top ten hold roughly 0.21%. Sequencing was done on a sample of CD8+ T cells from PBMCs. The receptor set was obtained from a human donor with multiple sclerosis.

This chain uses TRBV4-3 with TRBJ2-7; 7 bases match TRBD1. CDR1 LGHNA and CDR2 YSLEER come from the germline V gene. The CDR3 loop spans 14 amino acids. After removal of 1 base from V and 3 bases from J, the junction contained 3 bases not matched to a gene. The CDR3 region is CASSQGRGHYEQYF. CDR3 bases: TGCGCCAGCAGCCAAGGTAGGGGGCACTACGAGCAGTACTTC.

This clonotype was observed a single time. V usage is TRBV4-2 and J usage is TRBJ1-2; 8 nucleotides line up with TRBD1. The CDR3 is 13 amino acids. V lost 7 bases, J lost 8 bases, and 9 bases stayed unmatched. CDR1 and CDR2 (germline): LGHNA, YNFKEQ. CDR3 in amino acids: CASNPAGGVGYTF. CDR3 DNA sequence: TGTGCCAGCAACCCCGCAGGGGGCGTGGGCTACACCTTC.

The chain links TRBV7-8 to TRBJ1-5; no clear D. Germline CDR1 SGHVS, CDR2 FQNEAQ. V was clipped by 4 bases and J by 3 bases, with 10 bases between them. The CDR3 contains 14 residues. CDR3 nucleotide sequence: TGTGCCAGCAGCTCAGACGGATACAATCAGCCCCAGCATTTT. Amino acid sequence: CASSSDGYNQPQHF.

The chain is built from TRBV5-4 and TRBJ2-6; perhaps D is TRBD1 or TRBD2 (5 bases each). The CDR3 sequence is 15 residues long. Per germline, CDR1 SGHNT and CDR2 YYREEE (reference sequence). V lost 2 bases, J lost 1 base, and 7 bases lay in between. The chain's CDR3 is CASSFGASGANVLTF. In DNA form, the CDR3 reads TGTGCCAGCAGCTTCGGGGCGTCTGGGGCCAACGTCCTGACTTTC.

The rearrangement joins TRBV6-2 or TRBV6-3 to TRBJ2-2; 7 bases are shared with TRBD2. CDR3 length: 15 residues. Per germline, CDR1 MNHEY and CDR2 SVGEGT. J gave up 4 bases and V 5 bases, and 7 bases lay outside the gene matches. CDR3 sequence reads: CASSTNPGGTGELFF. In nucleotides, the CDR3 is TGTGCCAGCAGTACTAACCCGGGGGGCACCGGGGAGCTGTTTTTT.

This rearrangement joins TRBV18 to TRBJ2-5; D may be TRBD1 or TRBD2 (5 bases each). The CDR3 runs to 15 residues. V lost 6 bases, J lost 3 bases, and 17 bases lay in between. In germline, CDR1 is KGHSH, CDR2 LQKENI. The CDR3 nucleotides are TGTGCCAGCTCCCCGCCAAGAGGGGCCGAAGAGACCCAGTACTTC. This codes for CASSPPRGAEETQYF.

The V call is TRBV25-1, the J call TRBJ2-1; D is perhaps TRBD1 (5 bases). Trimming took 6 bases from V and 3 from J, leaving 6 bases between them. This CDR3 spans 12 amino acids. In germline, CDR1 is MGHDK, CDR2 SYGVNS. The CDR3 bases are TGTGCCAGCAGGCAGGGCTACAATGAGCAGTTCTTC. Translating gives CASRQGYNEQFF.

CDR3 amino acids: CASSLAYSYEQYF. The CDR3 coding sequence is TGTGCCAGCAGCTTAGCCTACTCCTACGAGCAGTACTTC. V usage is TRBV11-2 and J usage is TRBJ2-7; the D is unclear. CDR1 is SGHAT and CDR2 is FQNNGV in the germline V gene. There are 13 residues in the CDR3. V lost 1 base, J lost 0 bases, and 4 bases lay in between.

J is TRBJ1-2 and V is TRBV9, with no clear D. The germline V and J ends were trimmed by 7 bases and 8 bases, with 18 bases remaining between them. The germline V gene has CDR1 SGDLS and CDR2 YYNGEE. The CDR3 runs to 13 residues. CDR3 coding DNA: TGTGCCAGCCTAAACGTGGGTAGAGGCGGCTACACCTTC. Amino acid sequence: CASLNVGRGGYTF.

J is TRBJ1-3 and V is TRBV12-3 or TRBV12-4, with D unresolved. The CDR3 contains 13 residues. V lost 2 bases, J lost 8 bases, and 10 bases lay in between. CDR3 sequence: CASSLFASDTIYF. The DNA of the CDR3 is TGTGCCAGCAGTTTATTTGCTTCGGACACCATATATTTT.

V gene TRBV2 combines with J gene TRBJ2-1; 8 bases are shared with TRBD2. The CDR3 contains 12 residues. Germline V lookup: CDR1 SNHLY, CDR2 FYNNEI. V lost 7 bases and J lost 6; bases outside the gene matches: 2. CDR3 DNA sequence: TGTGCCAGCATCGGGGGGGCCAATGAGCAGTTCTTC. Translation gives CASIGGANEQFF.

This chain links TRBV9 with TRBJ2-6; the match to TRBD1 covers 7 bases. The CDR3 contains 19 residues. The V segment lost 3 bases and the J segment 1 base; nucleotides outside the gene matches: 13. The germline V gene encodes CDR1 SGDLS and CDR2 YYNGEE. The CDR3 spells CASSARPRGGRSGANVLTF. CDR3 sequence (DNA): TGTGCCAGCAGCGCACGACCTAGAGGGGGCCGGTCTGGGGCCAACGTCCTGACTTTC.

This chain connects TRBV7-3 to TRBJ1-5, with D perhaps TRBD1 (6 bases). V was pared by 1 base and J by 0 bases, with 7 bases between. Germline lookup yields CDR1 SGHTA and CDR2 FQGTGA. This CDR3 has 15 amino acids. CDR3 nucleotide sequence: TGTGCCAGCAGCTTAAGGGGACATAGCAATCAGCCCCAGCATTTT. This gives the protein CASSLRGHSNQPQHF.

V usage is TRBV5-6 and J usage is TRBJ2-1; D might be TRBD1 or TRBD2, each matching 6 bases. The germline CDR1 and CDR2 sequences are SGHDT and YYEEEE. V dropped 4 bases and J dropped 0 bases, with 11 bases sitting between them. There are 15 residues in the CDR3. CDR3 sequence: CASSGGQSSYNEQFF. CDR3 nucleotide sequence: TGTGCCAGCAGCGGGGGGCAAAGCTCCTACAATGAGCAGTTCTTC.

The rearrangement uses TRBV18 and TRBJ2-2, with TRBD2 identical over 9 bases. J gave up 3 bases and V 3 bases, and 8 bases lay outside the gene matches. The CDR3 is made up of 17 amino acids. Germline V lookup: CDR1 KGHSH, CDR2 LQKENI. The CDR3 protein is CASSPRSGGPYTGELFF. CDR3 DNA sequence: TGTGCCAGCTCACCCCGGAGCGGGGGGCCTTACACCGGGGAGCTGTTTTTT.

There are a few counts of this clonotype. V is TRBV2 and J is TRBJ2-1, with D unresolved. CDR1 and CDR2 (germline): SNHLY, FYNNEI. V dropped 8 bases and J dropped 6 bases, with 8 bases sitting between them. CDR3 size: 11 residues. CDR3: CASGPGNEQFF. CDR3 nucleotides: TGTGCCAGCGGCCCGGGCAATGAGCAGTTCTTC.

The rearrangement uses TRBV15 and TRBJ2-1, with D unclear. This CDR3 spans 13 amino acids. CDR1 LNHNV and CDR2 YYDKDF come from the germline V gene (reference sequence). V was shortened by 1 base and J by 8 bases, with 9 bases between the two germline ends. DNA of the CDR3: TGTGCCACCAGCAGAGCTAGGTGGGATGAGCAGTTCTTC. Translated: CATSRARWDEQFF.

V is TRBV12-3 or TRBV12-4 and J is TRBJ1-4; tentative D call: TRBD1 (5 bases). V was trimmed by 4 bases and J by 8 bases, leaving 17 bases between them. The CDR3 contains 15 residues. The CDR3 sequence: CASSSRREVYEKLFF. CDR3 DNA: TGTGCCAGCAGTTCTCGCAGGGAGGTCTACGAAAAACTGTTTTTT.

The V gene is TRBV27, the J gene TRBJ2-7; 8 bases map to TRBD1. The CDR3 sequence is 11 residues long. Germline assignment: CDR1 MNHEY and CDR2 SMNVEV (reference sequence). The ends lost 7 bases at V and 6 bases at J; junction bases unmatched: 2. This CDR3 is CASKTGVEQYF. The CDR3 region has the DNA TGTGCCAGCAAGACAGGGGTCGAGCAGTACTTC.

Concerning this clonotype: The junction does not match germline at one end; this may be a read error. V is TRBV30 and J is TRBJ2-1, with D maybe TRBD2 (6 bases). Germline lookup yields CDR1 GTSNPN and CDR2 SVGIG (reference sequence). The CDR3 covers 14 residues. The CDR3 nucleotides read TGTGCCGGGAGGCCAGAGACTTTGGACAATGAGCAGTTCTTC. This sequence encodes CAGRPETLDNEQFF.

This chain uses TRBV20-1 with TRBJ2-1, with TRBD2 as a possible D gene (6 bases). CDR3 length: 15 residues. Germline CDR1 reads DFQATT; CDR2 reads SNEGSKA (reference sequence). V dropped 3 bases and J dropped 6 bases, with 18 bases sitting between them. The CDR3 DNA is TGCAGTGCTAGCGGAGGGGAAACAGTCCTCAATGAGCAGTTCTTC. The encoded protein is CSASGGETVLNEQFF.